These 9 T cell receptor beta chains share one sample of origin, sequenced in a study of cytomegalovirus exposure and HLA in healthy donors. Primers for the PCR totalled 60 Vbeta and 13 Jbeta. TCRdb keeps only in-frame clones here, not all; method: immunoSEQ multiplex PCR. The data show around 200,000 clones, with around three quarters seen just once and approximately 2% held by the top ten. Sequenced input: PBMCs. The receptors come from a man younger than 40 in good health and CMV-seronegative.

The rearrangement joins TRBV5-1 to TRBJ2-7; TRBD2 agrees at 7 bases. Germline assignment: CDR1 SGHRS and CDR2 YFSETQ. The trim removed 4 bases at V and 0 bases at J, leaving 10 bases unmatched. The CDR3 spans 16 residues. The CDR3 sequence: CASSPEWGRASYEQYF. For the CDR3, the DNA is TGCGCCAGCAGCCCTGAGTGGGGGAGGGCCTCCTACGAGCAGTACTTC.

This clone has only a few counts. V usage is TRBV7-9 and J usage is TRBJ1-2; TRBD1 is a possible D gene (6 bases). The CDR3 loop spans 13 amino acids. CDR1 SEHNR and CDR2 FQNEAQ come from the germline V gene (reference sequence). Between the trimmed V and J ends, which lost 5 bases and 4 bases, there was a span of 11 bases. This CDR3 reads CASSPGGAYGYTF. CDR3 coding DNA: TGTGCCAGCAGCCCCGGGGGGGCCTATGGCTACACCTTC.

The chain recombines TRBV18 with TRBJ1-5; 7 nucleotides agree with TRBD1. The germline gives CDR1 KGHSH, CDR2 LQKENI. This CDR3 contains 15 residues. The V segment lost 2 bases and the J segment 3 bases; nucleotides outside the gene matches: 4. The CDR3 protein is CASSPEGQNNQPQHF. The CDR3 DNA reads TGTGCCAGCTCACCAGAGGGACAGAACAATCAGCCCCAGCATTTT. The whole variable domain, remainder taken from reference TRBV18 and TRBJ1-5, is NAGVMQNPRHLVRRRGQEARLRCSPMKGHSHVYWYRQLPEEGLKFMVYLQKENIIDESGMPKERFSAEFPKEGPSILRIQQVVRGDSAAYFCASSPEGQNNQPQHFGDGTRLSIL.

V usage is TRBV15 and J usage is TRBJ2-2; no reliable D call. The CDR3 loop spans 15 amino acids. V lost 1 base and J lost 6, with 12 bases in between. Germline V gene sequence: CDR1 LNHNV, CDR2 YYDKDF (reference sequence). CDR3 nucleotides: TGTGCCACCAGCAGAGCCACCCTCGAGCCCGGGGAGCTGTTTTTT. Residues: CATSRATLEPGELFF.

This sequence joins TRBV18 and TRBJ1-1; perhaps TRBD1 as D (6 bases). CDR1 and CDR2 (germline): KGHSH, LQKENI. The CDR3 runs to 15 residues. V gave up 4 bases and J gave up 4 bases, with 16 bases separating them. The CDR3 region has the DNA TGTGCCAGCTCACTAGGACAGCCGGGGAGCACTGAAGCTTTCTTT. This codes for CASSLGQPGSTEAFF.

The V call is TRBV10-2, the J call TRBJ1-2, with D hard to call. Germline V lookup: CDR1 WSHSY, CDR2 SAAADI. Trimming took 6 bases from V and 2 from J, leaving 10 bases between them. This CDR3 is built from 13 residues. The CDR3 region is CASRTTANYGYTF. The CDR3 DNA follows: TGCGCCAGCAGGACAACTGCAAACTATGGCTACACCTTC.

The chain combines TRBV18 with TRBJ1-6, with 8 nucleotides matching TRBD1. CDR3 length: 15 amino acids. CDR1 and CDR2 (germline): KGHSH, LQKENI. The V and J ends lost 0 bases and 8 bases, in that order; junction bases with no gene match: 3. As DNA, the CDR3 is TGTGCCAGCTCACCACCCCAGGGGGCGGATTCACCCCTCCACTTT. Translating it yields CASSPPQGADSPLHF.

CDR3 DNA: TGTGCCAGCAGCCAAGACAGGGAAAATGAAGCTTTCTTT. Translating gives CASSQDRENEAFF. This chain uses TRBV14 with TRBJ1-1; possible D gene TRBD1, 5 bases. CDR3 length: 13 residues. Germline CDR1 reads SGHDN; CDR2 reads FVKESK. Trimming stripped 0 bases from V and 7 bases from J, with 9 bases between.

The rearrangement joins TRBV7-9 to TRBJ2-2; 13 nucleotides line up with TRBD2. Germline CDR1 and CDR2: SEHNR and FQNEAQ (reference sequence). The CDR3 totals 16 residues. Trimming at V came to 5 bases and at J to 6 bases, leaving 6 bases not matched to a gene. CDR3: CASSRRTSGSSGELFF. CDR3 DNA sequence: TGTGCCAGCAGCAGACGGACTAGCGGGAGTTCCGGGGAGCTGTTTTTT.